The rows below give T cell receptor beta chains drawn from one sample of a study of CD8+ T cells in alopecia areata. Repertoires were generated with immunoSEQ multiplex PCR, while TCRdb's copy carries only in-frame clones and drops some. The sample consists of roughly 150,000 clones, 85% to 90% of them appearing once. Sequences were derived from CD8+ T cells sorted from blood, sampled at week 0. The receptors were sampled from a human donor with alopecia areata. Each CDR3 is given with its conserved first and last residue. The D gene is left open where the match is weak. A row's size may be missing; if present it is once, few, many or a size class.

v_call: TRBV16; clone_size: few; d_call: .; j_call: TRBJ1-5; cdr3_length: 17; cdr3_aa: CASSPPGQGFRNQPQHF; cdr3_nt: TGTGCCAGCAGCCCGCCCGGCCAGGGCTTTCGCAATCAGCCCCAGCATTTT
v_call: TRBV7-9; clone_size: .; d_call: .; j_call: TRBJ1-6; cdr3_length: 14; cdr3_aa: CASDSSSYNSPLHF; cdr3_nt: TGTGCCAGCGACAGCAGCTCCTATAATTCACCCCTCCACTTT
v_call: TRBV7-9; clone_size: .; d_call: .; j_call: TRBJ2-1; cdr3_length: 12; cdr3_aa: CASSFGGWEQFF; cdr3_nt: TGTGCCAGCAGCTTTGGGGGCTGGGAGCAGTTCTTC
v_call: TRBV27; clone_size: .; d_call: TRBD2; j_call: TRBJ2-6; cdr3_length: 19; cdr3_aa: CASSWWRLATISGANVLTF; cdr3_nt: TGTGCCAGCAGTTGGTGGCGACTAGCCACAATCTCTGGGGCCAACGTCCTGACTTTC
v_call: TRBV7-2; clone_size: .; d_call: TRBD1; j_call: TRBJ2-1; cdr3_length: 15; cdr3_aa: CASSLGTGLYNEQFF; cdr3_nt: TGTGCCAGCAGCCTCGGGACAGGGCTATACAATGAGCAGTTCTTC
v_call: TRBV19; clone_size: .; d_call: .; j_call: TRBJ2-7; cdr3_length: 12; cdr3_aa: CASSPGAHEQYF; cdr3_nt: TGTGCCAGTAGTCCCGGAGCCCACGAGCAGTACTTC
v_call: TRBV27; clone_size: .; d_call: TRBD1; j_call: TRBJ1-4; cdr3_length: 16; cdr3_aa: CASRPLDGTGSEKLFF; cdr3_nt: TGTGCCAGCAGACCCTTAGACGGGACAGGGAGCGAAAAACTGTTTTTT
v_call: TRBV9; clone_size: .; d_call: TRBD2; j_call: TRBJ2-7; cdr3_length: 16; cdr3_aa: CASSEFGASGSYEQYF; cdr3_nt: TGTGCCAGCAGCGAGTTTGGGGCTAGCGGATCCTACGAGCAGTACTTC
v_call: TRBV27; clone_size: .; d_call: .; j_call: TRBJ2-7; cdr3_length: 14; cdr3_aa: CASSASGGDYEQYF; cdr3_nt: TGTGCCAGCAGTGCATCAGGTGGTGATTACGAGCAGTACTTC
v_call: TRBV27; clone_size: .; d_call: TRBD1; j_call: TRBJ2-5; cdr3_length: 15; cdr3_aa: CASSLWGQTKETQYF; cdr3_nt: TGTGCCAGCAGTTTATGGGGACAGACCAAAGAGACCCAGTACTTC
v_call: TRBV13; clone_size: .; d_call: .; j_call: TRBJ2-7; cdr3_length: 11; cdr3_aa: CASSSMGEQYF; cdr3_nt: TGTGCCAGCAGCTCCATGGGCGAGCAGTACTTC
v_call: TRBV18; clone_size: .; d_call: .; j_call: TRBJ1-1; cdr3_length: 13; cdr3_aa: CASSPPGGAEAFF; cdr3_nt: TGTGCCAGCTCACCACCGGGAGGGGCTGAAGCTTTCTTT
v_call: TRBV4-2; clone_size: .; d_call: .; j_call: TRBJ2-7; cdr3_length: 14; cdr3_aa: CASSQGDISYEQYF; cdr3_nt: TGTGCCAGCAGCCAAGGCGACATCTCCTACGAGCAGTACTTC
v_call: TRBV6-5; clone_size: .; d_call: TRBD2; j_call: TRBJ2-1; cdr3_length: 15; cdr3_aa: CASSYTGTSLDEQFF; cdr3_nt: TGTGCCAGCAGTTACACCGGGACTAGTCTGGATGAGCAGTTCTTC
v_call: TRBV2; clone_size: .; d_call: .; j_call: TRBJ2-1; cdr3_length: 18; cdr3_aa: CASSECPELGNFYNEQFF; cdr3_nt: TGTGCCAGCAGTGAGTGCCCGGAACTAGGGAACTTCTACAATGAGCAGTTCTTC
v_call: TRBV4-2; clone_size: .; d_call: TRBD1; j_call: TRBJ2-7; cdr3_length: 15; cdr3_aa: CASSQTADRAYEQYF; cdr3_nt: TGTGCCAGCAGCCAGACCGCCGACAGGGCCTACGAGCAGTACTTC
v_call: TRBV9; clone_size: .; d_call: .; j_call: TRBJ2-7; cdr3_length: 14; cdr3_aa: CASSVVPGDYEQYF; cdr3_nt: TGTGCCAGCAGCGTAGTGCCAGGAGACTACGAGCAGTACTTC
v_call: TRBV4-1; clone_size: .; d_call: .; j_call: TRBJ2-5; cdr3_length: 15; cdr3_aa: CASSSQQGVLAEQYF; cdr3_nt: TGCGCCAGCAGTTCTCAACAGGGTGTCTTAGCTGAGCAGTACTTC
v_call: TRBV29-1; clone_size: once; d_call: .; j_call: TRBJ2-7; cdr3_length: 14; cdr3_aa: CSVEFGTHYYEQYF; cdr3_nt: TGCAGCGTAGAGTTCGGGACACACTACTACGAGCAGTACTTC
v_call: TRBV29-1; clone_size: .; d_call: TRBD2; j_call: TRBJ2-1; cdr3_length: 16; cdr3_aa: CSVEGGLAGTYNEQFF; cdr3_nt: TGCAGCGTTGAAGGAGGGCTAGCGGGGACCTACAATGAGCAGTTCTTC
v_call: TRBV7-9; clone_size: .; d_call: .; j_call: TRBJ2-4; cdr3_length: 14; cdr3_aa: CASSGQGEKNIQYF; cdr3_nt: TGTGCCAGCAGCGGACAAGGGGAGAAAAACATTCAGTACTTC
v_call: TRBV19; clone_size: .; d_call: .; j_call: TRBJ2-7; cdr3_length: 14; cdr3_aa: CASSISLHSYEQYF; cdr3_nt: TGTGCCAGTAGTATAAGCCTCCACTCCTACGAGCAGTACTTC
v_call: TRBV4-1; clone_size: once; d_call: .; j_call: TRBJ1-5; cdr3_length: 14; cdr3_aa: CASSEGISNQPQHF; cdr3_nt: TGCGCCAGCAGCGAGGGGATCAGCAATCAGCCCCAGCATTTT
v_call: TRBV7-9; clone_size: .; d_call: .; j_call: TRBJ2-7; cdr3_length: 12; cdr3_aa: CASTGDSYEQYF; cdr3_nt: TGTGCCAGCACAGGCGACTCCTACGAGCAGTACTTC
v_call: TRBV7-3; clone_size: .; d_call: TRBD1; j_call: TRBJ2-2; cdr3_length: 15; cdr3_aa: CASSLYQGDTGELFF; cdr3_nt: TGTGCCAGCAGCTTATATCAGGGGGACACCGGGGAGCTGTTTTTT
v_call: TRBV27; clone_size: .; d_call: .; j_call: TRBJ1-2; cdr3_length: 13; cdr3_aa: CASSLASTYGYTF; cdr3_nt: TGTGCCAGCAGTTTAGCTAGCACCTATGGCTACACCTTC
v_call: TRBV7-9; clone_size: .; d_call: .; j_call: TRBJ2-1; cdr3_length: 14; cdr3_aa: CAGEGERADNEQFF; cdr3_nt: TGTGCCGGCGAGGGGGAGCGGGCTGACAATGAGCAGTTCTTC
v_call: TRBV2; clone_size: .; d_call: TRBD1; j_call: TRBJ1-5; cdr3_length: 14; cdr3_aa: CASNPGQGNQPQHF; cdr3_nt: TGTGCCAGCAACCCGGGACAGGGAAATCAGCCCCAGCATTTT
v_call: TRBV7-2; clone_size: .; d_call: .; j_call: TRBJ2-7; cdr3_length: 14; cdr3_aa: CASSSNRDSYEQYF; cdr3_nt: TGTGCCAGCAGCTCAAACAGGGACTCCTACGAGCAGTACTTC
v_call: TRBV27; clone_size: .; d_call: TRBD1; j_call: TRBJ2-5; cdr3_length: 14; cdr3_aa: CASSFWDSQETQYF; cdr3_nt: TGTGCCAGCAGTTTCTGGGACAGCCAAGAGACCCAGTACTTC
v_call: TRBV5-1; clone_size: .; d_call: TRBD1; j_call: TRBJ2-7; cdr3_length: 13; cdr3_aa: CASSLTGGYEQYF; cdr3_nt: TGCGCCAGCAGTTTGACAGGGGGGTACGAGCAGTACTTC
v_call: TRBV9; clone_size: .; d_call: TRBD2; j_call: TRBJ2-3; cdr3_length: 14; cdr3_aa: CASSVAGRADTQYF; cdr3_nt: TGTGCCAGCAGCGTAGCTGGGAGGGCAGATACGCAGTATTTT
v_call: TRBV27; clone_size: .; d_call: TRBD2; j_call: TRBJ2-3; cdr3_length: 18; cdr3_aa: CASSLLAGGPGPTDTQYF; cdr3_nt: TGTGCCAGCAGTTTACTAGCGGGAGGGCCGGGGCCCACAGATACGCAGTATTTT
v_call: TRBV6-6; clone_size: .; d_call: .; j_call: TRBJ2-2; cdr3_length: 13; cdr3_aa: CASSYSATGELFF; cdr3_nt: TGTGCCAGCAGTTACTCGGCGACCGGGGAGCTGTTTTTT
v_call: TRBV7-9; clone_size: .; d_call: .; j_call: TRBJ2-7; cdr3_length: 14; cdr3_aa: CANAEGAAKDEQYF; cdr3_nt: TGTGCCAACGCCGAAGGGGCCGCCAAAGACGAGCAGTACTTC
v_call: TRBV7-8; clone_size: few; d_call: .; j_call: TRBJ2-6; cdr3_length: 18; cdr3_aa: CASSLASRELSGANVLTF; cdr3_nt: TGTGCCAGCAGCTTAGCGTCCAGAGAACTCTCTGGGGCCAACGTCCTGACTTTC
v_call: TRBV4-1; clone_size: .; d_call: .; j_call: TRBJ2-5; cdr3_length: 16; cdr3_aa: CASSQGTVPSQETQYF; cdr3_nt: TGCGCCAGCAGCCAAGGGACTGTACCCTCCCAAGAGACCCAGTACTTC
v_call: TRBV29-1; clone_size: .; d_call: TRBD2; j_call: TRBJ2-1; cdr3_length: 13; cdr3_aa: CSFWGGVLNEQFF; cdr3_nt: TGCAGCTTCTGGGGGGGGGTTTTGAATGAGCAGTTCTTC
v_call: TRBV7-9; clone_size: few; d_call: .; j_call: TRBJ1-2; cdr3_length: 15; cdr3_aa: CASSFAGGANYGYTF; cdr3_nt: TGTGCCAGCAGCTTCGCGGGAGGAGCTAACTATGGCTACACCTTC
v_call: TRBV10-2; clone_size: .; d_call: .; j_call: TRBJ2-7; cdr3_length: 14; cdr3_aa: CASSEPGDSYEQYF; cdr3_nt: TGCGCCAGCAGTGAGCCAGGGGATAGCTACGAGCAGTACTTC
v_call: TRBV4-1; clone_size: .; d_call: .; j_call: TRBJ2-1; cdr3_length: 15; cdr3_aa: CASSQGGTGYNEQFF; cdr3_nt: TGCGCCAGCAGCCAAGGAGGGACTGGTTACAATGAGCAGTTCTTC
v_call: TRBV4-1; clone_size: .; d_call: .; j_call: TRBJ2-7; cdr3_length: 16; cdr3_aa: CASSHLQDTRFYEQYF; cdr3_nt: TGCGCCAGCAGCCACCTACAGGACACACGATTTTACGAGCAGTACTTC
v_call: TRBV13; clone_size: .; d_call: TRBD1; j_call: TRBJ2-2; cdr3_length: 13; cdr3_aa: CASSTGGSGELFF; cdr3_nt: TGTGCCAGCAGTACAGGGGGCTCCGGGGAGCTGTTTTTT
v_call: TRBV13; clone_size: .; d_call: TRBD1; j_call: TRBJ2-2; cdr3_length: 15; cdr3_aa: CASSFGTENTGELFF; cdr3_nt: TGTGCCAGCAGCTTTGGGACAGAGAACACCGGGGAGCTGTTTTTT
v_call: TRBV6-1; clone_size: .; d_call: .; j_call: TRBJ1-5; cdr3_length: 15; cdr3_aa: CASSLGGKSNQPQHF; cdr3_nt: TGTGCCAGCAGTCTTGGGGGTAAAAGCAATCAGCCCCAGCATTTT
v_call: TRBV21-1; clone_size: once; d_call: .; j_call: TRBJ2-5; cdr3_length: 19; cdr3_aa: CASSKDLGGRDRSQETQYF; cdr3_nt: TGTGCCAGCAGCAAAGACCTCGGGGGCCGGGACAGGAGCCAAGAGACCCAGTACTTC
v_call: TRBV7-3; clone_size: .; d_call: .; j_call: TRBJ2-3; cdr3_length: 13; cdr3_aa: CASSLLSDDTQYF; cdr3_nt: TGTGCCAGCAGCTTACTTAGTGATGATACGCAGTATTTT
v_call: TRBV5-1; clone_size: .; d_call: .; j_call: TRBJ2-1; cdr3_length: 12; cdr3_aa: CASSLDYNEQFF; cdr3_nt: TGCGCCAGCAGCTTAGACTACAATGAGCAGTTCTTC
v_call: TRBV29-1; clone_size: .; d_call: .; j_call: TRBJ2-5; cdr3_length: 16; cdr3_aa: CSVAGLTVQGGETQYF; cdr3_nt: TGCAGCGTTGCGGGCCTTACGGTGCAGGGGGGAGAGACCCAGTACTTC
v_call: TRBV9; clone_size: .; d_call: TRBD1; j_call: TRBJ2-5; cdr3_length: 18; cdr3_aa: CASSVEGALYPSGETQYF; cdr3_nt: TGTGCCAGCAGCGTAGAGGGGGCCCTATACCCGTCCGGGGAGACCCAGTACTTC